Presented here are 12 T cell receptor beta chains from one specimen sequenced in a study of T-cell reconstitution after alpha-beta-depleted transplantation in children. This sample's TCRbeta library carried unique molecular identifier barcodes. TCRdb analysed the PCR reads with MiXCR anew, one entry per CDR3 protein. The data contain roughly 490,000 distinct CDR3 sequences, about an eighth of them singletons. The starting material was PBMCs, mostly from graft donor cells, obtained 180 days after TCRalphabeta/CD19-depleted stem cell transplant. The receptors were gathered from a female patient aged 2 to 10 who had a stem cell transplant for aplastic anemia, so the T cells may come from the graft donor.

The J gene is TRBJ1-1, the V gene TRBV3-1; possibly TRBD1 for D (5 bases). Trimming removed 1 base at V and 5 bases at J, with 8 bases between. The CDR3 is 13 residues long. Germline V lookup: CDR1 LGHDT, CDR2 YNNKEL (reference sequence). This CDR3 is CASSQGGATEAFF. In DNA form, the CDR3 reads TGTGCCAGCAGCCAAGGCGGGGCAACTGAAGCTTTCTTT.

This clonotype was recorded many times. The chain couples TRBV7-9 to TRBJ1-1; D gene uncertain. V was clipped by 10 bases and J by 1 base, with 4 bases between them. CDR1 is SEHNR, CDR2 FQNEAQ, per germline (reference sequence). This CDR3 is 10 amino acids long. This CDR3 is CATGNTEAFF. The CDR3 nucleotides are TGTGCCACAGGGAACACTGAAGCTTTCTTT. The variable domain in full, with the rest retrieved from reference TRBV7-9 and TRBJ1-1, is DTGVSQNPRHKITKRGQNVTFRCDPISEHNRLYWYRQTLGQGPEFLTYFQNEAQLEKSRLLSDRFSAERPKGSFSTLEIQRTEQGDSAMYLCATGNTEAFFGQGTRLTVV.

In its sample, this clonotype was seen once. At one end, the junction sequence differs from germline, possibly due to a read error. CDR3 DNA: TGTGCCACCAGTTTAAACAGGGGGCGCGCGGTGAGGGAGACCCAGTACTTC. It translates to CATSLNRGRAVRETQYF. The genes are TRBV12-3 or TRBV12-4 and TRBJ2-5, with TRBD1 matching over 9 bases. The CDR3 runs 17 residues.

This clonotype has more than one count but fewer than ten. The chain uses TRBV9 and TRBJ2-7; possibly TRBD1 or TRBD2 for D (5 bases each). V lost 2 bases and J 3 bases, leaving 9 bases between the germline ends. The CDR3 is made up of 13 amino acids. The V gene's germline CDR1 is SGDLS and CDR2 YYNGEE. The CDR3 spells CASSVGDLYEQYF. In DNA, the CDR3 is TGTGCCAGCAGCGTGGGGGATCTCTACGAGCAGTACTTC.

DNA for the CDR3: TGTGCCATCAGAAGGACACCAAGACTCACCGGGGAGCTGTTTTTT. Translating it yields CAIRRTPRLTGELFF. The chain combines TRBV10-3 with TRBJ2-2; a weak D match, TRBD1 (5 bases). Per the germline V gene, CDR1 is ENHRY and CDR2 is SYGVKD. There are 15 residues in the CDR3. V was cut by 6 bases and J by 4 bases, with 15 bases left in between.

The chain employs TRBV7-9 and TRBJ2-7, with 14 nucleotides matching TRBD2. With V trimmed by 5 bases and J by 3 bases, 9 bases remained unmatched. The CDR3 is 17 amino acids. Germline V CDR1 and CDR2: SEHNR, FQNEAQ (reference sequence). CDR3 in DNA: TGTGCCAGCAGCCCATCCGGGACTAGCGGGAGTATCTACGAGCAGTACTTC. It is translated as CASSPSGTSGSIYEQYF.

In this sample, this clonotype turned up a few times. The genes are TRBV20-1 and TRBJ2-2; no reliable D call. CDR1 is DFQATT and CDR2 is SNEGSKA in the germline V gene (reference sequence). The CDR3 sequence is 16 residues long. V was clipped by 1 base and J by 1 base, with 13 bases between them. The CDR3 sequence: CSARAHSYRNTGELFF. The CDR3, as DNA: TGCAGTGCTAGAGCTCATAGCTACCGGAACACCGGGGAGCTGTTTTTT.

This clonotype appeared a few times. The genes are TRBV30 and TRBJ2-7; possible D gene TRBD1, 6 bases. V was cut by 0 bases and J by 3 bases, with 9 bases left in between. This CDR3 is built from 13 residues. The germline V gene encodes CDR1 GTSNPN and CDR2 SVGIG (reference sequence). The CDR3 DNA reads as TGTGCCTGGAGTGTCGGACAGTTCTACGAGCAGTACTTC. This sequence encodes CAWSVGQFYEQYF.

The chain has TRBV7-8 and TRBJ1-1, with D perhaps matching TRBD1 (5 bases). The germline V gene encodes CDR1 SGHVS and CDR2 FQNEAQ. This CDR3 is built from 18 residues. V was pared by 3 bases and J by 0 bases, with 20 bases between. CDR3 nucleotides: TGTGCCAGCAGCTTTAATACCTGGAGCAGGGCGTTGAACACTGAAGCTTTCTTT. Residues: CASSFNTWSRALNTEAFF.

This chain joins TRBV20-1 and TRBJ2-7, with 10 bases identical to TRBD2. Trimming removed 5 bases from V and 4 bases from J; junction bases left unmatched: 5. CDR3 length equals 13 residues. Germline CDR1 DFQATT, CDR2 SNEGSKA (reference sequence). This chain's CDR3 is CSAVAGGPYEQYF. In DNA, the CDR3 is TGCAGTGCTGTAGCGGGAGGACCGTACGAGCAGTACTTC.

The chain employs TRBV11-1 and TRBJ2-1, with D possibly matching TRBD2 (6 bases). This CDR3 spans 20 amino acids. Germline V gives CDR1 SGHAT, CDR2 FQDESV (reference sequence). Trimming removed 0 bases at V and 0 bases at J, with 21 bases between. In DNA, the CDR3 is TGTGCCAGCAGCTTAGCCCAGTGGGGCCTTGTCGGGAGCTCCTACAATGAGCAGTTCTTC. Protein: CASSLAQWGLVGSSYNEQFF. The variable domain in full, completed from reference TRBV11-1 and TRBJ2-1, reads EAEVAQSPRYKITEKSQAVAFWCDPISGHATLYWYRQILGQGPELLVQFQDESVVDDSQLPKDRFSAERLKGVDSTLKIQPAELGDSAMYLCASSLAQWGLVGSSYNEQFFGPGTRLTVL.

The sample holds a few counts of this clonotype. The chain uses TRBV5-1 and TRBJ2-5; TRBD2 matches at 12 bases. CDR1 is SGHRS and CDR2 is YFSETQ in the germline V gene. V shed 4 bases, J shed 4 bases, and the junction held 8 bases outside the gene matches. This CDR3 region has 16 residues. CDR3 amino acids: CASSTGLAGFPETQYF. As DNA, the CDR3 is TGCGCCAGCAGCACTGGACTAGCGGGATTTCCAGAGACCCAGTACTTC.